This entry concerns a single T cell receptor (beta chain). There is no known antigen for this receptor. Per-base qualities were not stored, and no clone one base away is much larger. The trial excluded patients who had a history of autoimmune disease or were on systemic immunosuppression. In every dose cohort, peripheral blood was drawn for TCR sequencing at baseline, cycle 4 day 1, and cycle 7 day 1. The samples were drawn from a first-in-human, open-label, multicenter phase I dose-escalation trial of ivuxolimab. Adults with locally advanced or metastatic melanoma, renal cell carcinoma, hepatocellular carcinoma or head and neck squamous cell carcinoma were enrolled in the trial. CD4+ and CD8+ T cells were sorted separately from peripheral blood before TCR sequencing. The entry originates in a study of OX40 agonist ivuxolimab in advanced cancers. For the study in its entirety: The costimulatory receptor OX40 (CD134) was targeted by ivuxolimab, a fully human IgG2 agonistic monoclonal antibody. Intravenous ivuxolimab was administered to patients every 2 weeks at six dose levels: 0.01, 0.1, 0.3, 1.5, 3 and 10 mg/kg. Of the 50 to 55 dose-escalation patients, hepatocellular carcinoma was present in about 20, melanoma in some 15, renal cell carcinoma in 9 and head and neck cancer in 9. In the dose-escalation cohort, around 80% of patients were male, and the mean age was roughly 60 years with a range of roughly 23 to 79. Prior anti-PD-1, anti-PD-L1 or anti-CTLA-4 therapy was permitted, and checkpoint inhibitors had been received by approximately 39% of dose-escalation patients. Partial responses occurred in three dose-escalation patients, of whom one had hepatocellular carcinoma and two had cutaneous melanoma. Peripheral TCRbeta sequencing aimed to test whether ivuxolimab altered TCR sequence diversity and caused clonal T-cell expansion. The paper covers the monotherapy dose-escalation part of the phase I ivuxolimab trial, which included N of about 51 patients.

For sequencing of the TCRbeta CDR3 region, genomic DNA was extracted from the sorted cells. TCRbeta CDR3 regions were sequenced using the immunoSEQ Assay. TCRdb took over this immuneACCESS table, retaining in-frame rearrangements with V and J assigned. Such tables are incomplete; in checked studies, under half of the missing clones stem from an unresolved V gene, and the remainder is unexplained. The sample table holds fewer than 55,000 clones, of which roughly nine tenths were seen once. The ten largest clones capture 14% of the sample. The germline V gene (reference sequence) sets CDR1 to LNHNV and CDR2 to YYDKDF. V drops 0 bases and J drops 4 bases, leaving 15 bases in between. From cysteine to phenylalanine, the CDR3 is 16 amino acids long. Solely the CDR3 DNA is kept, with 48 bases framed from the first base. What the work shows at the level of the full study, not this receptor alone: After ivuxolimab, more expanded clones were found on average in CD8+ T cells than in CD4+ T cells. In the 0.1-3.0 mg/kg groups, partial responders had among the lowest normalized peripheral clonal expansion, particularly in CD8+ T cells. Low levels of normalized T-cell clonal expansion were also seen in some nonresponding patients. The antigen specificity of the peripheral T cells that underwent clonal expansion was not determined. At doses of 0.1 to 3.0 mg/kg, clonal expansion of both CD4+ and CD8+ blood T cells was observed from baseline to week 6.

The chain employs TRBV15 and TRBJ1-2; the D gene is perhaps TRBD1, from 6 matching bases. This TCR derives from an adult with an advanced solid tumor such as melanoma, head and neck, liver or kidney cancer. The specimen was CD4+ or CD8+ T cells sorted from blood, collected in a trial of the OX40 agonist ivuxolimab. The DNA is TGTGCCACCAGCAGAGATATGGACAGCCCCGTCTATGGCTACACCTTC. The resulting protein is CATSRDMDSPVYGYTF.